The following is a T cell receptor beta chain sequence with its context. PCR primers comprised 60 Vbeta and 13 Jbeta primers. Libraries were prepared by immunoSEQ multiplex PCR; TCRdb keeps only in-frame clonotypes and omits some of them. This table lists tens of thousands of clones. This entry belongs to a study of cytomegalovirus exposure and HLA in healthy donors. The CDR3 has 15 amino acids. Trimming pared 0 bases from V and 0 bases from J, leaving 6 bases between. Per the germline V gene, CDR1 is SGHDT and CDR2 is YYEEEE. This chain connects TRBV5-6 to TRBJ2-2; no firm D call. Material for sequencing was PBMCs. The clonotype originates from a woman aged 40 to 49 in good health and CMV-seronegative. CDR3 nucleotide sequence: TGTGCCAGCAGCTTGGGACTGACGAACACCGGGGAGCTGTTTTTT. It is translated as CASSLGLTNTGELFF.